This T cell receptor (beta chain) was sequenced for a study of cytomegalovirus exposure and HLA in healthy donors. Germline CDR1 reads MNHEY; CDR2 reads SMNVEV (reference sequence). Between the trimmed V and J ends, which lost 3 bases and 1 base, there was a span of 6 bases. CDR3 length equals 13 residues. Concerning this clone: What it binds is not known.

This table comes from immunoSEQ multiplex PCR, and its TCRdb copy is limited to in-frame clones, with some not included. The data show approximately 280,000 clones, 65% to 90% seen once. Whole-study findings and limits: Among TCR sequences, most were rare, though some public TCRs appeared in many donors. Subsequent analysis found a tendency for first-cohort TCR clusters to co-occur within the 120 or so validation repertoires.

The TCR sequence derives from a woman aged 18 to 35 in good health and CMV-seronegative. The source material was PBMCs. This chain links TRBV27 with TRBJ2-5; a possible D gene is TRBD1 (6 bases). The CDR3 reads CASSLGAQETQYF. The CDR3, as DNA: TGTGCCAGCAGTTTGGGGGCCCAAGAGACCCAGTACTTC.